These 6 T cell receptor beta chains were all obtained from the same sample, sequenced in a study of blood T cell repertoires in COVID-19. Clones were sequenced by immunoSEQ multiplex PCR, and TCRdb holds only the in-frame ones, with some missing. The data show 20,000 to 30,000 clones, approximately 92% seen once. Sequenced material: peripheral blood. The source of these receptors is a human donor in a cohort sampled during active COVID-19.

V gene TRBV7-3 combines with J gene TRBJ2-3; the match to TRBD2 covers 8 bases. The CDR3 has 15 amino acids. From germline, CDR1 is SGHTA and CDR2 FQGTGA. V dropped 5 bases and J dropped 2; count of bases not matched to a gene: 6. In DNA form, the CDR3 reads TGTGCCAGCAGCCTAGGACTAGCCTTCACAGATACGCAGTATTTT. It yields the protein CASSLGLAFTDTQYF.

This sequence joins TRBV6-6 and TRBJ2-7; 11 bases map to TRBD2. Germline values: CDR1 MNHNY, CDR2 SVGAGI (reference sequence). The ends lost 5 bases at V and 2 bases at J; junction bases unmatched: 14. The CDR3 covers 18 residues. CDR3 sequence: CASSPTSGSPETTYEQYF. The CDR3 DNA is TGTGCCAGCAGTCCTACTAGCGGGAGCCCGGAAACTACCTACGAGCAGTACTTC.

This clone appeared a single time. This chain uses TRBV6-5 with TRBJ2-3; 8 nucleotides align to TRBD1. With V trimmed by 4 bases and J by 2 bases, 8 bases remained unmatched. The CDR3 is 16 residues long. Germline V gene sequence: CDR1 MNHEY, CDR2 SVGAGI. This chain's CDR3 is CASSSNRQGSTDTQYF. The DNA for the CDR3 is TGTGCCAGCAGTTCCAACCGACAGGGGTCCACAGATACGCAGTATTTT.

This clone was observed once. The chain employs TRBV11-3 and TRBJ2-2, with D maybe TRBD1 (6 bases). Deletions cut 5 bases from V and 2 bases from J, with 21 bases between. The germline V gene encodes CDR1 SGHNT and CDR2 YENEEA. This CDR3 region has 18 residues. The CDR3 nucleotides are TGTGCCAGCAGCCGCCGTTCGACAGGAAAACCTAACACCGGGGAGCTGTTTTTT. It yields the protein CASSRRSTGKPNTGELFF. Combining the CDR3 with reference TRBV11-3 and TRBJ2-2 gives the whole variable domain EAGVVQSPRYKIIEKKQPVAFWCNPISGHNTLYWYLQNLGQGPELLIRYENEEAVDDSQLPKDRFSAERLKGVDSTLKIQPAELGDSAVYLCASSRRSTGKPNTGELFFGEGSRLTVL.

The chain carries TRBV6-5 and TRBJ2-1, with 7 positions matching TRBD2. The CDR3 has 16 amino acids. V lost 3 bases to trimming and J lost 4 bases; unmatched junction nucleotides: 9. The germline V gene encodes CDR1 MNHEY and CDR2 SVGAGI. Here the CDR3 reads CASSYLAGTTYNEQFF. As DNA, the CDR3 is TGTGCCAGCAGTTATTTAGCGGGCACGACGTACAATGAGCAGTTCTTC.

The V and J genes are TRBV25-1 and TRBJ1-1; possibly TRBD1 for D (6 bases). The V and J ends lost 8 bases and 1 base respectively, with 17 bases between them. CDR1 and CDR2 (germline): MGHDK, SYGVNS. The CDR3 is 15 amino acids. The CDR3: CASGSPGGANTEAFF. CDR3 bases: TGTGCCAGCGGTTCTCCGGGGGGGGCGAACACTGAAGCTTTCTTT.